This paragraph reports one T cell receptor beta chain. Libraries were prepared by immunoSEQ multiplex PCR; TCRdb keeps only in-frame clonotypes and omits some of them. In the table there are 20,000 to 25,000 clones, 80% to 85% of which are singletons. This sample was taken from a study of blood T cell repertoires in COVID-19. CDR1 and CDR2 (germline): SQVTM, ANQGSEA. V was clipped by 4 bases and J by 1 base; unmatched bases: 0. The CDR3 is made up of 13 amino acids. This TCR came from a man in his forties with acute or convalescent COVID-19. Sequencing was carried out using peripheral blood. The chain links TRBV29-1 to TRBJ1-1, with 10 positions matching TRBD1. CDR3 loop: CSVGTGGNTEAFF. Written as DNA, the CDR3 is TGCAGCGTTGGGACAGGGGGGAACACTGAAGCTTTCTTT.